The subject of this entry is one T cell receptor beta chain. Its cognate antigen is unknown. Trimming stripped 5 bases from V and 5 bases from J, with 10 bases between. The CDR3 consists of 13 residues. From germline, CDR1 is MNHEY and CDR2 SMNVEV (reference sequence). Only in-frame clones appear in the TCRdb table, and some are missing; sequencing was by immunoSEQ multiplex PCR. Among 95,000 to 120,000 clones listed, approximately 85% were seen once. The data were obtained in a study of cytomegalovirus exposure and HLA in healthy donors. General study findings and limits: Subsequent analysis revealed that first-cohort TCR clusters tended to co-occur in the 90 to 150 validation repertoires.

This sequence was found in a woman younger than 30 in good health and CMV-seronegative. Sequences were obtained from PBMCs. The chain uses TRBV27 and TRBJ2-1; D ambiguous. The CDR3 DNA sequence: TGTGCCAGCAGTATGAGTCTACACAATGAGCAGTTCTTC. Translated, it gives CASSMSLHNEQFF.